This is a list of T cell receptor beta chains from one sample in a study of long-term antiretroviral therapy in people with HIV. The repertoire was sequenced with immunoSEQ multiplex PCR; TCRdb's copy has only in-frame clones and lacks some. The sample contains roughly 28,000 clones, roughly 73% of which appear only once. The input for sequencing was unsorted PBMCs, taken 1.5 years before starting antiretroviral therapy. The receptors derive from a man younger than 35 with HIV. Both conserved end residues are trimmed from each CDR3.

CDR3 protein	V gene	J gene
ASRTDSYNEQF	TRBV6-6	TRBJ2-1
ASSWDIYNEQF	TRBV5-5	TRBJ2-1
ASSQSGTSGMGPQETQY	TRBV7-2	TRBJ2-5
ASSQGGRGPRYNEQF	TRBV14	TRBJ2-1
ASSSRRRGFGYGYT	TRBV11-2	TRBJ1-2
ASSRTASLTGELF	TRBV7-2	TRBJ2-2
ASSFADRANEQY	TRBV28	TRBJ2-7
ASSLSGSAIGYT	TRBV27	TRBJ1-2
ASSKEEGALGNSPLH	TRBV21-1	TRBJ1-6
ASSQSTGIYEQY	TRBV4-1	TRBJ2-7
ASSPGQTQY	TRBV5-8	TRBJ2-5
ASSLWTGGTEAF	TRBV4-3	TRBJ1-1
ASSYSGRGQDSPLH	TRBV6-5	TRBJ1-6
ASSSDSGVRSYNEQF	TRBV11-2	TRBJ2-1
ASSSRTSGSTDTQY	TRBV11-2	TRBJ2-3
ASSYSGEYTEAF	TRBV6-5	TRBJ1-1
ASSLGRGLYNEQF	TRBV7-2	TRBJ2-1
ASREDAHSNQPQH	TRBV6-1	TRBJ1-5
ASSRPGTGNYGYT	TRBV28	TRBJ1-2
ASSWRRARNTEAF	TRBV7-9	TRBJ1-1
ASSPNMAGGTDTQY	TRBV18	TRBJ2-3
SSRDRGLETQY	TRBV29-1	TRBJ2-5
ASSFLRVNNEQF	TRBV11-2	TRBJ2-1
ASSERGVHEQY	TRBV28	TRBJ2-7
ASSLTGVDTQY	TRBV7-9	TRBJ2-3
ASTGLNGPQH	TRBV28	TRBJ1-5
ASSLGRGAEAF	TRBV6-6	TRBJ1-1
ASSLSDTEAF	TRBV28	TRBJ1-1
ASSEPGELF	TRBV28	TRBJ2-2
ASSQDSGTGVNEQY	TRBV4-3	TRBJ2-7
ASSSPTSGATYEQY	TRBV5-1	TRBJ2-7
SVTGQRETQY	TRBV29-1	TRBJ2-5
ATKEDSGGATGELF	TRBV15	TRBJ2-2
ASSHDRGYGYT	TRBV27	TRBJ1-2
ASSPGTGPVTEAF	TRBV18	TRBJ1-1
ASSFLRRGGPGDTEAF	TRBV7-9	TRBJ1-1
SAGRERFQY	TRBV20-1	TRBJ2-4
ASSSGTRRETQY	TRBV11-2	TRBJ2-5
ASSIWGGLPDTQY	TRBV19	TRBJ2-3
ASSLAASSTDTQY	TRBV5-1	TRBJ2-3
ASTGTVYGYT	TRBV7-9	TRBJ1-2
ASRGTGGYGYT	TRBV2	TRBJ1-2
ATLAGGSVYEQF	TRBV10-3	TRBJ2-1
ASSFVNRGNQETQY	TRBV27	TRBJ2-5